This T cell receptor (beta chain) was recorded in a study of T cells in Graves' hyperthyroidism and ophthalmopathy. General observations from the study: Most thyroid clonotypes with frequency above 0.001 were detected in blood.

From RNA transcripts, TCR beta CDR3 regions were amplified. During a first-round RT-PCR of the TCR CDR3, the HTBI primer set was used. Each CDR3 protein gets one entry after TCRdb re-called the multiplex PCR reads with MiXCR. The sample yields some 210,000 distinct CDR3 sequences, roughly 17% seen once. This clonotype was counted between two and nine times. Its antigen is undetermined. The CDR3 runs 14 residues. The germline V gene encodes CDR1 SQVTM and CDR2 ANQGSEA. The V and J ends lost 2 bases and 4 bases respectively, with 12 bases between them. The sequencing sample was made of blood. The J gene is TRBJ2-1, the V gene TRBV29-1, with a possible D match to TRBD2 (5 bases). The source of this sequence is a man between 45 and 60 years old with Graves' hyperthyroidism. CDR3 coding DNA: TGCAGCGTTGAATCCAGCGGCCTTTACAATGAGCAGTTCTTC. This encodes CSVESSGLYNEQFF.